This entry lists 30 T cell receptor beta chains sequenced from one sample in a study of cytomegalovirus exposure and HLA in healthy donors (dated 2017 in TCRdb). Libraries were made using the immunoSEQ multiplex PCR assay. A mixture of 60 forward primers for TCR Vbeta segments and 13 reverse primers for TCR Jbeta segments was used in the multiplex PCR. TCRdb mirrors the immuneACCESS table, restricted to in-frame sequences. Some clones are absent from its copies; in checked studies, under half trace to an unresolved V gene, and the reason for the others is unknown. This sample holds over 75,000 clones; less than 10% were observed only once. 5.1% of the sample is taken by the ten largest. The sequenced material came from PBMCs. The receptors were gathered from a man aged 50 or older in good health and CMV-seropositive.

Ten or more counts support this clone. V usage is TRBV5-8 and J usage is TRBJ2-3; TRBD1 aligns across 7 bases. Germline assignment: CDR1 SGHTS and CDR2 YDEGEE. The V segment lost 4 bases and the J segment 14 bases; nucleotides outside the gene matches: 10. There are 12 residues in the CDR3. CDR3 residues: CASSRTGGGGYF. For the CDR3, the DNA is TGTGCCAGCAGCCGGACAGGTGGGGGCGGGTATTTT. The variable domain in full, completed from reference TRBV5-8 and TRBJ2-3, reads EAGVTQSPTHLIKTRGQQATLRCSPISGHTSVYWYQQALGLGLQFLLWYDEGEERNRGNFPPRFSGRQFPNYSSELNVNALELEDSALYLCASSRTGGGGYFGPGTRLTVL.

This clone was counted between two and nine times. The V gene is TRBV29-1, the J gene TRBJ1-1, with D perhaps matching TRBD1 (6 bases). The V gene lost 4 bases and the J gene lost 0 bases, with 15 bases spanning the gap. Germline V gives CDR1 SQVTM, CDR2 ANQGSEA. The CDR3 length is 15 residues. The CDR3 reads CSVAGGWDMNTEAFF. The CDR3 nucleotides read TGCAGCGTTGCGGGTGGGTGGGACATGAACACTGAAGCTTTCTTT.

This chain connects TRBV6-6 to TRBJ2-7; D gene unclear. V dropped 4 bases and J dropped 2 bases, with 6 bases sitting between them. Germline CDR1 reads MNHNY; CDR2 reads SVGAGI (reference sequence). This CDR3 comprises 12 residues. The CDR3 protein is CASSSGTYEQYF. DNA for the CDR3: TGTGCCAGCAGTTCAGGAACCTACGAGCAGTACTTC.

This clone was observed a handful of times. J is TRBJ2-7 and V is TRBV5-4; 11 nucleotides align to TRBD2. V gave up 3 bases and J gave up 2 bases; unmatched junction bases: 7. CDR1 is SGHNT, CDR2 YYREEE, per germline (reference sequence). The CDR3 runs to 16 residues. The CDR3 here is CASSSPGLAATYEQYF. As DNA, the CDR3 is TGTGCCAGCAGCTCTCCGGGACTAGCGGCAACCTACGAGCAGTACTTC.

This chain links TRBV11-2 with TRBJ1-3; D not resolved. The CDR3 is 14 amino acids. Germline V gene data show CDR1 as SGHAT and CDR2 as FQNNGV. Trimming pared 4 bases from V and 0 bases from J, leaving 7 bases between. For the CDR3, the DNA is TGTGCCAGCAGCTCCGGTGGCTCTGGAAACACCATATATTTT. Protein: CASSSGGSGNTIYF.

Written as DNA, the CDR3 is TGTGCCAGCAGTTACGGGCCAGGGGATGGCTACACCTTC. It specifies CASSYGPGDGYTF. This chain uses TRBV6-5 with TRBJ1-2; the D gene is possibly TRBD1 (6 bases). The germline V and J ends were trimmed by 2 bases and 6 bases, with 10 bases remaining between them. CDR3 size: 13 residues. Germline lookup yields CDR1 MNHEY and CDR2 SVGAGI.

This clone was found a few times. J is TRBJ2-7 and V is TRBV4-1; D call uncertain. Looked up from germline, CDR1 is MGHRA and CDR2 is YSYEKL. V lost 0 bases to trimming and J lost 0 bases, with 6 bases between them. This CDR3 is built from 14 residues. The CDR3 loop reads CASSQDWSSYEQYF. The DNA for the CDR3 is TGCGCCAGCAGCCAAGATTGGAGCTCCTACGAGCAGTACTTC.

This clone was picked up many times. The chain couples TRBV5-1 to TRBJ1-5; D unclear. This CDR3 spans 15 amino acids. CDR1 is SGHRS and CDR2 is YFSETQ in the germline V gene. V was cut by 1 base and J by 1 base, with 9 bases left in between. This CDR3 reads CASSLLGGSNQPQHF. As DNA, the CDR3 is TGCGCCAGCAGCTTGTTGGGAGGGAGCAATCAGCCCCAGCATTTT.

This clone was seen a handful of times. The J gene is TRBJ2-2, the V gene TRBV7-2, with D unresolved. V was shortened by 8 bases and J by 1 base, with 8 bases between the two germline ends. Germline CDR1 SGHTA, CDR2 FQGNSA. This CDR3 is built from 13 residues. The CDR3 bases are TGTGCCAGCTGGCGGTTGAACACCGGGGAGCTGTTTTTT. Protein: CASWRLNTGELFF.

The CDR3 protein is CASSQVSSGKETQYF. DNA of the CDR3: TGTGCCAGCAGCCAGGTTTCTAGCGGGAAAGAGACCCAGTACTTC. The chain links TRBV7-6 to TRBJ2-5; TRBD2 aligns across 9 bases. With 5 bases clipped from V and 3 bases from J, the junction kept 7 bases outside the gene matches. The CDR3 loop spans 15 amino acids. The germline V gene encodes CDR1 SGHVS and CDR2 FNYEAQ.

V usage is TRBV10-3 and J usage is TRBJ1-3; 8 bases map to TRBD1. Germline V lookup: CDR1 ENHRY, CDR2 SYGVKD. With V trimmed by 5 bases and J by 5 bases, 5 bases remained unmatched. The CDR3 has 14 amino acids. CDR3 coding DNA: TGTGCCATCAGTCCCGGGACAGGCAGAAACACCATATATTTT. The encoded protein is CAISPGTGRNTIYF.

In this sample, this clone turned up a few times. The chain links TRBV27 to TRBJ1-2; D is ambiguous. Germline V gives CDR1 MNHEY, CDR2 SMNVEV (reference sequence). The CDR3 runs to 12 residues. The V end lost 10 bases, the J end lost 2 bases, and 11 bases lay between the germline ends. The CDR3 sequence is CATLAGNYGYTF. The CDR3 nucleotides read TGTGCCACCTTAGCGGGGAACTATGGCTACACCTTC.

This chain connects TRBV6-1 to TRBJ2-3, with D unclear. Germline CDR1 is MNHNS and CDR2 is SASEGT. The V end was cut by 10 bases, the J end by 0 bases, with 17 bases between. The CDR3 runs to 15 residues. CDR3: CATTPLWASTDTQYF. Written as DNA, the CDR3 is TGTGCCACCACACCTTTATGGGCTAGCACAGATACGCAGTATTTT.

This chain uses TRBV5-1 with TRBJ1-5, with no clear D. Per the germline V gene, CDR1 is SGHRS and CDR2 is YFSETQ. Trimming stripped 0 bases from V and 7 bases from J, with 11 bases between. CDR3 size: 14 residues. The DNA for the CDR3 is TGCGCCAGCAGCTTGGAAGGAGACGGGCAGCCCCAGCATTTT. It translates to CASSLEGDGQPQHF.

This clone was detected a few times. V gene TRBV27 combines with J gene TRBJ2-7; the match to TRBD2 covers 10 bases. J lost 7 bases, V lost 2 bases, and 8 bases had no gene match. The CDR3 is 15 residues long. The germline CDR1 and CDR2 sequences are MNHEY and SMNVEV (reference sequence). CDR3 amino acids: CASSLVAGLAYEQYF. For the CDR3, the DNA is TGTGCCAGCAGTTTAGTAGCGGGACTAGCGTATGAGCAGTACTTC.

There are a few counts of this clone. The rearrangement links TRBV15 to TRBJ2-1; 9 bases map to TRBD1. This CDR3 has 15 residues. V lost 3 bases and J lost 6; bases outside the gene matches: 6. CDR1 LNHNV and CDR2 YYDKDF come from the germline V gene (reference sequence). CDR3 protein: CATSSGGQGINEQFF. Here the CDR3 DNA reads TGTGCCACCAGCAGTGGAGGACAGGGGATCAATGAGCAGTTCTTC.

The DNA of the CDR3 is TGTGCCAGCAGCTTAACTACAGGGAACACTGAAGCTTTCTTT. It translates to CASSLTTGNTEAFF. The J gene is TRBJ1-1, the V gene TRBV7-9, with D maybe TRBD1 (5 bases). Germline CDR1 reads SEHNR; CDR2 reads FQNEAQ (reference sequence). This CDR3 is 14 amino acids long. Trimming cost V 2 bases and J 1 base, with 8 bases left between them.

This clone turned up a few times. The rearrangement uses TRBV28 and TRBJ1-4, with unresolved D. Trimming took 3 bases from V and 11 from J, leaving 13 bases between them. CDR1 and CDR2 from the germline V gene are MDHEN and SYDVKM. CDR3 length: 13 amino acids. The CDR3 region has the DNA TGTGCCAGCAGTTTGGCCCTCAGCGGGAAACTGTTTTTT. Its protein product is CASSLALSGKLFF.

In its sample, this clone was seen a few times. The chain is built from TRBV19 and TRBJ1-2, with 7 bases that match TRBD1. CDR3 length: 13 residues. Germline loops: CDR1 LNHDA, CDR2 SQIVND (reference sequence). V lost 3 bases, J lost 4 bases, and 2 bases stayed unmatched. The DNA for the CDR3 is TGTGCCAGTAGTATGGGGACAGTCTATGGCTACACCTTC. Translating it yields CASSMGTVYGYTF. The entire variable domain, with the rest obtained from reference TRBV19 and TRBJ1-2, is as follows: DGGITQSPKYLFRKEGQNVTLSCEQNLNHDAMYWYRQDPGQGLRLIYYSQIVNDFQKGDIAEGYSVSREKKESFPLTVTSAQKNPTAFYLCASSMGTVYGYTFGSGTRLTVV.

This chain links TRBV29-1 with TRBJ2-7; a weak D match, TRBD1 (5 bases). Germline CDR1 and CDR2: SQVTM and ANQGSEA. Trimming removed 5 bases from V and 0 bases from J, with 8 bases in between. This CDR3 comprises 12 residues. Here the CDR3 DNA reads TGCAGCGTTAGGGGTAGCTCCTACGAGCAGTACTTC. Its translation is CSVRGSSYEQYF.

The V and J genes are TRBV7-8 and TRBJ2-7; 12 bases fit TRBD1. Germline loops: CDR1 SGHVS, CDR2 FQNEAQ. V dropped 5 bases and J dropped 9; count of bases not matched to a gene: 14. The CDR3 consists of 16 residues. In DNA, the CDR3 is TGTGCCAGCAGCGGCTCCGGGACAGGGGGCGCGACCGGGCAGTACTTC. This translates into CASSGSGTGGATGQYF.

The sample holds a few counts of this clone. The chain combines TRBV10-3 with TRBJ1-1, with D possibly matching TRBD1 (6 bases). In germline, CDR1 is ENHRY, CDR2 SYGVKD. This CDR3 comprises 14 residues. V was cut by 2 bases and J by 1 base, with 8 bases left in between. This CDR3 is CAISEGRGNTEAFF. As DNA, the CDR3 is TGTGCCATCAGTGAGGGCAGGGGGAACACTGAAGCTTTCTTT.

The J gene is TRBJ2-7, the V gene TRBV6-5, with a tentative D call TRBD1 (6 bases). V was trimmed by 0 bases and J by 8 bases, leaving 8 bases between them. The CDR3 has 12 residues. Germline V gene sequence: CDR1 MNHEY, CDR2 SVGAGI. The CDR3 region has the DNA TGTGCCAGCAGTTACTCACAGGGAAAGCAGTACTTC. This gives the protein CASSYSQGKQYF.

This clone has a handful of counts. This chain uses TRBV5-1 with TRBJ1-2, with D possibly TRBD1 on 5 matching bases. This CDR3 is built from 13 residues. Germline values: CDR1 SGHRS, CDR2 YFSETQ. Trimming stripped 3 bases from V and 4 bases from J, with 10 bases between. The CDR3 nucleotides are TGCGCCAGCAGCTCCCAGGGTTCCTATGGCTACACCTTC. It is translated as CASSSQGSYGYTF.

V gene TRBV5-7 combines with J gene TRBJ1-4; 8 nucleotides line up with TRBD1. TRBV5-7 is an ORF, with its function uncertain. V trimming: 0 bases; J trimming: 5 bases; junction bases outside the gene matches: 6. CDR3 length equals 16 residues. CDR3 sequence (DNA): TGTGCCAGCAGCTTGGTACGGACAGGGAGAAATGAAAAACTGTTTTTT. This sequence encodes CASSLVRTGRNEKLFF.

This clone was counted only a few times. The chain combines TRBV7-6 with TRBJ2-7; D is perhaps TRBD1 (6 bases). Trimming took off 4 bases at V and 6 bases at J, with 19 bases between the two ends. Germline V lookup: CDR1 SGHVS, CDR2 FNYEAQ. CDR3 size: 15 residues. The CDR3 region is CASSWESGTMAEQYF. The DNA of the CDR3 is TGTGCCAGCAGCTGGGAATCCGGGACAATGGCCGAGCAGTACTTC.

J is TRBJ1-2 and V is TRBV6-5; D might be TRBD1 (6 bases). The germline CDR1 and CDR2 sequences are MNHEY and SVGAGI. The CDR3 runs to 13 residues. With 2 bases removed from V and 3 bases from J, the gap between germline ends came to 7 bases. The CDR3 DNA is TGTGCCAGCAGTTACGAGGGGGACTATGGCTACACCTTC. It yields the protein CASSYEGDYGYTF.

The gene calls are TRBV5-1 and TRBJ2-5; 12 bases align to TRBD2. Germline-derived CDR1 and CDR2 are SGHRS and YFSETQ. The length of the CDR3 is 16 residues. J gave up 2 bases and V 6 bases, and 8 bases lay outside the gene matches. The CDR3: CASTLTSGRNQETQYF. The CDR3 nucleotides are TGCGCCAGCACCCTGACTAGCGGGAGAAATCAAGAGACCCAGTACTTC.

V gene TRBV4-1 combines with J gene TRBJ2-3; 13 positions agree with TRBD2. V was clipped by 4 bases and J by 4 bases; unmatched bases: 5. Germline V CDR1 and CDR2: MGHRA, YSYEKL. The CDR3 loop spans 16 amino acids. This chain's CDR3 is CASSPLGTSGADTQYF. The CDR3 DNA follows: TGCGCCAGCAGCCCCTTGGGGACTAGCGGGGCAGATACGCAGTATTTT.

The chain couples TRBV28 to TRBJ1-1; possible D gene TRBD1, 5 bases. V was cut by 5 bases and J by 3 bases, with 16 bases left in between. Per the germline V gene, CDR1 is MDHEN and CDR2 is SYDVKM. The CDR3 contains 15 residues. The CDR3 DNA is TGTGCCAGCAGTCCCCCGGGGGGTGGCTACACTGAAGCTTTCTTT. As protein: CASSPPGGGYTEAFF.